The next 5 T cell receptor beta chains were all read from a single sample in a study of human T cells and chemical hapten exposure. Via MiXCR, TCRdb re-called the 5' RACE reads, giving one row per CDR3 protein. Of fewer than 150,000 distinct CDR3 sequences listed, approximately 20% were seen once; the top ten hold approximately 3%. The authors extracted total RNA from unfractionated whole blood. The receptors originated from a human donor in good health.

The rearrangement uses TRBV5-1 and TRBJ2-3, with D possibly being TRBD2 (6 bases). CDR1 is SGHRS, CDR2 YFSETQ, per germline. Between the trimmed V and J ends, which lost 3 bases and 6 bases, there was a span of 23 bases. There are 17 residues in the CDR3. The CDR3, as DNA: TGCGCCAGCAGCTCGGCCCCGGCGGGACCTGCCGGGGATACGCAGTATTTT. It codes for CASSSAPAGPAGDTQYF.

This clonotype occurred once. CDR3 amino acids: CASSLVSREAKNIQYF. In DNA form, the CDR3 reads TGTGCCAGCAGCTTAGTCTCCAGGGAGGCCAAAAACATTCAGTACTTC. The chain uses TRBV7-2 and TRBJ2-4; D may match TRBD1 or TRBD2 (5 bases each). In germline, CDR1 is SGHTA, CDR2 FQGNSA. The CDR3 is 16 amino acids. With 1 base removed from V and 1 base from J, the gap between germline ends came to 11 bases.

The chain joins TRBV27 to TRBJ2-2; 10 positions match TRBD2. The CDR3 length is 18 residues. The germline gives CDR1 MNHEY, CDR2 SMNVEV (reference sequence). Trimming took 3 bases from V and 5 from J; bases not matched to a gene: 12. The chain's CDR3 is CASSFRVRTSGPTGELFF. CDR3 DNA: TGTGCCAGCAGTTTTAGGGTCCGGACTAGCGGCCCAACCGGGGAGCTGTTTTTT.

This clonotype was detected a few times. The J gene is TRBJ1-1, the V gene TRBV27; 12 bases are shared with TRBD1. Trimming at V came to 8 bases and at J to 4 bases, leaving 17 bases not matched to a gene. Per germline, CDR1 MNHEY and CDR2 SMNVEV (reference sequence). The CDR3 consists of 18 residues. CDR3 protein: CASGPGTGGVSGFTEAFF. CDR3 bases: TGTGCCAGCGGGCCCGGGACAGGGGGCGTTTCCGGGTTCACTGAAGCTTTCTTT.

This clonotype was observed a few times. J is TRBJ1-2 and V is TRBV3-1, with no clear D. Germline V gives CDR1 LGHDT, CDR2 YNNKEL (reference sequence). This CDR3 comprises 14 residues. V gave up 4 bases and J gave up 0 bases, with 9 bases separating them. The CDR3 loop is CASSRRGSNYGYTF. CDR3 coding DNA: TGTGCCAGCAGCCGACGAGGGTCTAACTATGGCTACACCTTC.